This is a list of T cell receptor beta chains from one sample in a study of Graves' ophthalmopathy and Graves' hyperthyroidism. TCRdb processed the multiplex PCR reads anew with MiXCR; each CDR3 protein has one entry. This table has roughly 700,000 distinct CDR3 sequences, roughly two fifths appearing once. The material sequenced was peripheral blood. The source is an adult man with Graves' ophthalmopathy. The CDR3 runs from the conserved cysteine through the conserved F or W. The order of the fields is J gene, clone size, D gene, V gene, CDR3 DNA, CDR3 protein. The D gene is left open where the match is weak. The size entry is marked missing in some rows and otherwise reads once, few, many or a size class.

>TRBJ2-7|NA|NA|TRBV2
TGTGCCGGCAGTCTGGGGGCCGAGCAGTACTTC
CAGSLGAEQYF
>TRBJ1-2|NA|NA|TRBV7-2
TGTGCCAGCAGTCCGTTCTCGGGAGGAAACTATGGCTACACCTTC
CASSPFSGGNYGYTF
>TRBJ2-7|few|NA|TRBV10-3
TGTGCCAGCCAGCCGATCCCATGGCAATCCTACGAGCAGTACTTC
CASQPIPWQSYEQYF
>TRBJ1-2|many|NA|TRBV24-1
TGTGCCACCAGTGATCCCGCCTTAGGAGGTGGCTACACCTTC
CATSDPALGGGYTF
>TRBJ2-7|many|NA|TRBV2
TGTGCCAGCAGTGGGGGCCTATTATACGAGCAGTACTTC
CASSGGLLYEQYF
>TRBJ2-2|NA|NA|TRBV19
TGTGCCAGTAGTACGACCTTAGGGGGGGAGCTGTTTTTT
CASSTTLGGELFF
>TRBJ1-3|few|NA|TRBV20-1
TGCAGTGCTCAAGCCGTGGGGGGAAACACCATATATTTT
CSAQAVGGNTIYF
>TRBJ2-7|NA|NA|TRBV25-1
TGTGCCAGCAGCCAAGATCGGGGCGGGACAGACACGTTAAACTTC
CASSQDRGGTDTLNF
>TRBJ2-7|NA|TRBD2|TRBV20-1
TGCAGTGCTAGAGATGAGTTGGGACTAGTGGCCCACGAGCAGTACTTC
CSARDELGLVAHEQYF
>TRBJ2-5|NA|NA|TRBV15
TGTGCCTGGAGTCCCCTGCTAGCTGTCGAGACCCAGTACTTC
CAWSPLLAVETQYF
>TRBJ2-7|many|NA|TRBV11-2
TGTGCCAGCAGCTTAGATCGGCGAAGTGCCGAGCAGTACTTC
CASSLDRRSAEQYF
>TRBJ1-1|many|TRBD1|TRBV5-1
TGCGCCAGCAGGTGGCAGGGGGACACTGAAGCTTTCTTT
CASRWQGDTEAFF
>TRBJ1-2|NA|NA|TRBV7-3
TGTGCCAGCAGCCCCTATCCCCCCCCGGGGGGGCGTGGCTACACCTTC
CASSPYPPPGGRGYTF
>TRBJ1-6|many|NA|TRBV7-9
TGTGCCAGCAGCTCTGGGGGTACAGGGCCCCTCCACTTT
CASSSGGTGPLHF
>TRBJ1-5|many|TRBD1|TRBV7-8
TGTGCCAGCAGCTATTCTTTCCCCGGGACAGCGTACAATCAGCCCCAGCATTTT
CASSYSFPGTAYNQPQHF
>TRBJ2-5|NA|NA|TRBV20-1
TGCAGTGCGTACAATCCGGGACGGGGAGAGACCCAGTACTTC
CSAYNPGRGETQYF
>TRBJ1-5|NA|NA|TRBV12-3/TRBV12-4
TGTGCCAGCAGTTTGGGGGGCGCGGGCAGTCAGCCCCAGCATTTT
CASSLGGAGSQPQHF
>TRBJ1-3|NA|NA|TRBV29-1
TGCAGCTTGGGACCCTCTGGAAACACCATATATTTT
CSLGPSGNTIYF
>TRBJ1-5|NA|TRBD1|TRBV24-1
TGTGCCAGCTCACGTGGGACAGGGTACCAGCCCCAGCATTTT
CASSRGTGYQPQHF
>TRBJ1-5|few|NA|TRBV24-1
TGTGCCAGCAGTGGCGCCAGGGGCCGTGGCCAGCCCCAGCATTTT
CASSGARGRGQPQHF
>TRBJ2-7|NA|TRBD2|TRBV20-1
TGCAGTGCTAGAACTAGCGGGACCCACGAGCAGTACTTC
CSARTSGTHEQYF
>TRBJ2-7|many|TRBD1|TRBV10-3
TGTGCCAGCATCGACAGGGCTCGCGAGCAGTACTTC
CASIDRAREQYF
>TRBJ2-7|NA|NA|TRBV4-1
TGCGCCAGCAGCCAAGATCCCGGCTTTTCAGCCCAATACGAGCAGTACTTC
CASSQDPGFSAQYEQYF
>TRBJ1-2|NA|NA|TRBV2
TGTGCTTTAGGGACGACGAACAGAAACTATGGCTACACCTTC
CALGTTNRNYGYTF
>TRBJ1-2|few|NA|TRBV20-1
TGCAGTGCTAGAGATCCTCATTCGGGGGAGAGTCGGTATGGCTACACCTTC
CSARDPHSGESRYGYTF
>TRBJ1-3|NA|NA|TRBV7-9
TGTGCCAGCAGCTTAGCATCAGCCTCTGGAAACACCATATATTTT
CASSLASASGNTIYF
>TRBJ1-2|NA|TRBD1|TRBV9
TGTGCCAGCAGCGTAGCTGGGACAGGGTGGGGTAAGGACTATGGCTACACCTTC
CASSVAGTGWGKDYGYTF
>TRBJ1-6|many|NA|TRBV11-2
TGTGCCAGCAGCATCACCTGGGGAGGGTCCCTCCACTTT
CASSITWGGSLHF
>TRBJ1-2|few|TRBD1|TRBV7-2
TGTGCCAGCAGCTTTGGGACAGCTAACTATGGCTACACCTTC
CASSFGTANYGYTF
>TRBJ1-1|few|NA|TRBV4-1
TGCGCCAGCAGCCGACTCACGAACACTGAAGCTTTCTTT
CASSRLTNTEAFF
>TRBJ2-7|NA|TRBD1|TRBV4-2
TGTGCCAGCAGCCCGGGACAGGGATTCAACGAGCAGTACTTC
CASSPGQGFNEQYF
>TRBJ1-1|NA|TRBD1|TRBV7-9
TGTGCCATCAGACTCGACAGGGACACTGGAGCTTTCTTT
CAIRLDRDTGAFF
>TRBJ2-5|many|TRBD2|TRBV10-3
TGTGCCATCGGGGATAGCGGGGGGGCCGAGGAGACCCAGTACTTC
CAIGDSGGAEETQYF
>TRBJ1-1|NA|NA|TRBV30
TGTGCCTGGGACTTTGGTGGCGGCACTGAAGCTTTCTTT
CAWDFGGGTEAFF
>TRBJ2-7|NA|TRBD2|TRBV5-6
TGTGCCAGCAGCTTGGAAGGGACTAGAGGCTACGAGCAGTACTTC
CASSLEGTRGYEQYF